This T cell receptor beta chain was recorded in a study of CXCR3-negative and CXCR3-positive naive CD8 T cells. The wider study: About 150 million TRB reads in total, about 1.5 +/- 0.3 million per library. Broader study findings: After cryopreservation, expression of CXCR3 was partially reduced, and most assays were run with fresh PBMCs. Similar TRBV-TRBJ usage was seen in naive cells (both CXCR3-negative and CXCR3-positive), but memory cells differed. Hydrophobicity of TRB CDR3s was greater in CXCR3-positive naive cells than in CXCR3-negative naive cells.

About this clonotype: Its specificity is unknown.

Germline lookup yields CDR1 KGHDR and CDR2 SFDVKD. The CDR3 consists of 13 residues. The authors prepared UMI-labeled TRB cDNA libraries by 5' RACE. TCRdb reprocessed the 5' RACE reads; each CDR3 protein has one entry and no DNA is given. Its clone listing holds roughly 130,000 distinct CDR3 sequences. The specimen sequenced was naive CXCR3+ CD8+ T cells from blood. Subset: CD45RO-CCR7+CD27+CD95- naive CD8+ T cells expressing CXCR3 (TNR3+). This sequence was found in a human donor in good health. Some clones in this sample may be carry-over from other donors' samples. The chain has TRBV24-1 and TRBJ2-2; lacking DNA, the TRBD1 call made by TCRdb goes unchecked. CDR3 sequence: CATRGQDSGELFF.